This T cell receptor (beta chain) was retrieved from a study of cytomegalovirus exposure and HLA in healthy donors (dated by TCRdb to the late 2010s). Study-wide context: The 700 or so repertoires of the first cohort and the roughly 120 validation repertoires were produced on the same platform, according to a later analysis. High-throughput TCR immunosequencing, statistical association of individual TCRs with disease status, and machine learning were combined to predict cytomegalovirus infection status. The aim of the study was to test whether cataloging public T cell receptors could identify signatures of past pathogen exposure. Along with the approximately 600-subject first cohort, a separate validation cohort of more than 90 different subjects was used. What the work shows at the level of the full study, not this receptor alone: Three of the identified cytomegalovirus-associated TCR beta chains were confirmed in vitro to be specific for cytomegalovirus antigens. In both the original and validation cohorts, the classifier was reported to diagnose cytomegalovirus status with high specificity and sensitivity. The authors suggested that the approach could potentially be generalized to other disease states and immunological phenotypes. A later analysis found that TCRs clustered in the first cohort also tended to co-occur in the roughly 120 validation repertoires, with 94% of cluster scores above 0. Most TCR sequences were observed very rarely across donors, whereas some public TCRs were present in many individuals. A later analysis lacked HLA typing for the validation cohort, so it scored co-occurrence in that cohort across all 110 or so repertoires. The study gave a list of 150 to 200 TCR beta chains associated with cytomegalovirus.

Worth noting for this clone: Its target antigen remains unknown. Nothing much larger sits one base from this clone, and base qualities are not available.

Separate from the roughly 650-subject first cohort, the validation cohort of over 90 subjects was the group to which the donors belonged. The library was obtained by the immunoSEQ multiplex PCR assay. The original pipeline was this. A statistical classification framework was built to diagnose cytomegalovirus status from the catalog of TCR beta chain sequences. This immuneACCESS table, as held by TCRdb, lists in-frame sequences with V and J called but not all clones. Of the missing ones, under half trace to an unresolved V gene in checked studies; the others have no known cause. V, J and clone size derive from that table, while D and trimming were established from the DNA sequence. The sample contains some 40,000 clones, approximately 95% of them found a single time. 3.3% of the sample comes from the top ten. The sample comprised PBMCs. The TCR originated in a man aged 18-30 years in good health and CMV-seronegative.

Read as DNA, the sequence is TGCGCCAGCAGCCCTCCTGGGGGAGGGGGCACAGATACGCAGTATTTT. Its protein product is CASSPPGGGGTDTQYF. Recombination linked TRBV5-1 to TRBJ2-3; 7 middle bases align to TRBD2. The germline V gene sets CDR1 to SGHRS and CDR2 to YFSETQ. The CDR3, from cysteine to phenylalanine, totals 16 residues. The read is trimmed to its CDR3 DNA, 48 bases read in frame from base 1. Unmatched junction bases come to 9, with V trimmed by 4 bases and J by 1 base. Where the CDR3 stops, the reference TRBV5-1 and TRBJ2-3 genes take over; the full variable domain is KAGVTQTPRYLIKTRGQQVTLSCSPISGHRSVSWYQQTPGQGLQFLFEYFSETQRNKGNFPGRFSGRQFSNSRSEMNVSTLELGDSALYLCASSPPGGGGTDTQYFGPGTRLTVL.